The sequence of this TCR beta chain was determined in a study of blood T cell repertoires in COVID-19. Across the whole study: PBMCs, B-cell-depleted T cells, or T cells were the source of the cDNA or gDNA that made up the material.

The authors' processing: Nucleated cell number was recorded as an estimate derived from reference gene primer amplification. The method was immunoSEQ multiplex PCR; TCRdb's version includes in-frame clones alone and lacks a portion of them. V and J calls and clone size come straight from that table; D and trimming were deduced from the DNA. This table holds about 200,000 clones, 65% to 90% found once. Germline CDR1 and CDR2: LNHDA and SQIVND (reference sequence). V shed 6 bases and J 5 bases; nucleotides not matched to a gene: 13. This CDR3 has 18 residues. This clone was observed many times. Enrollees, about 18 to 89 years old, lived in about two dozen US areas.

The V call is TRBV19, the J call TRBJ2-5, with TRBD2 matching over 15 bases. Material: PBMCs or T cells enriched from blood (not recorded which). This receptor was identified in a woman between 40 and 50 years old with acute COVID-19. As DNA, the CDR3 is TGTGCCAGTAGCCCCGACAGGACTAGCGGGAGGGCCGGGGAGACCCAGTACTTC. It translates to CASSPDRTSGRAGETQYF.